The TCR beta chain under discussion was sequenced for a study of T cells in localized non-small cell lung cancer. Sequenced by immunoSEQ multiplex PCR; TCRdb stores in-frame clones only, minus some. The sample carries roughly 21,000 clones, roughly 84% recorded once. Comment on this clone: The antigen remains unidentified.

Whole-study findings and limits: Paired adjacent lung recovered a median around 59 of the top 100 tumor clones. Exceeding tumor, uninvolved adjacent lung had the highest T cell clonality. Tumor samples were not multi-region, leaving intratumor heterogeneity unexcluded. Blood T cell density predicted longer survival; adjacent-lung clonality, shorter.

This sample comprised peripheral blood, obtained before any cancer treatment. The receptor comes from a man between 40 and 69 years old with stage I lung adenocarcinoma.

The CDR3 is CASSIAGGSSYNEQFF. The CDR3 region has the DNA TGTGCCAGTAGTATAGCGGGAGGGAGCTCCTACAATGAGCAGTTCTTC. The V gene is TRBV19, the J gene TRBJ2-1; the match to TRBD2 covers 8 bases. V shed 1 base, J shed 0 bases, and the junction held 2 bases outside the gene matches. The CDR3 consists of 16 residues. Germline CDR1 is LNHDA and CDR2 is SQIVND (reference sequence). Supplemented by reference TRBV19 and TRBJ2-1, the full variable domain reads DGGITQSPKYLFRKEGQNVTLSCEQNLNHDAMYWYRQDPGQGLRLIYYSQIVNDFQKGDIAEGYSVSREKKESFPLTVTSAQKNPTAFYLCASSIAGGSSYNEQFFGPGTRLTVL.